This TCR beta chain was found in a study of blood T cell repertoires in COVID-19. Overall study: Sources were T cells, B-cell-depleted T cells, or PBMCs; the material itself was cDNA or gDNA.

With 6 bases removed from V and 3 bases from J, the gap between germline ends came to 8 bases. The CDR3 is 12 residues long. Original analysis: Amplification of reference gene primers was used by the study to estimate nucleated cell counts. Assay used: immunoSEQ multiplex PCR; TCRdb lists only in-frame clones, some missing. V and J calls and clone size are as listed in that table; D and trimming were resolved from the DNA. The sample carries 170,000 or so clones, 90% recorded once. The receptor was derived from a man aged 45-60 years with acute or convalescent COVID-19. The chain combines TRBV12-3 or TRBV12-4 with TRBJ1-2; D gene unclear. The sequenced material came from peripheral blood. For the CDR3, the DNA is TGTGCCAGCAGCTTTAGAGACTATGGCTACACCTTC. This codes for CASSFRDYGYTF.